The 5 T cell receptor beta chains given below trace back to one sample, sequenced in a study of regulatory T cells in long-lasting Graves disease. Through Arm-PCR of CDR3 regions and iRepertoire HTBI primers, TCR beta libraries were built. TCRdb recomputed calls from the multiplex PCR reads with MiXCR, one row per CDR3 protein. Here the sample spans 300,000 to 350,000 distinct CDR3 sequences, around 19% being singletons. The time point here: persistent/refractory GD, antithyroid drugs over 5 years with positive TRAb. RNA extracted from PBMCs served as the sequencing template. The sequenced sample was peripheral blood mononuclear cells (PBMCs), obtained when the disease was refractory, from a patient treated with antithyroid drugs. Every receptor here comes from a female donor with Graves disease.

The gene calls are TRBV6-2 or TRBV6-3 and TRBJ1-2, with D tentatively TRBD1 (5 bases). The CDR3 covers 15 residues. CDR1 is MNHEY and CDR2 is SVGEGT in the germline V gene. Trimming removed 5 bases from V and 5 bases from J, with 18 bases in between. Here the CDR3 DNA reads TGTGCCAGCAGTCGCGCCGGGACCGCCGTTTATGGCTACACCTTC. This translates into CASSRAGTAVYGYTF.

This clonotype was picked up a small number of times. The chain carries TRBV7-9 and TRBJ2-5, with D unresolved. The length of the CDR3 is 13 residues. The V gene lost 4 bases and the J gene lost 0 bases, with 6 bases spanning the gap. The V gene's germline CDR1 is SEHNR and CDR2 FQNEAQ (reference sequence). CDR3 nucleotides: TGTGCCAGCAGCTCCGCCAACCAAGAGACCCAGTACTTC. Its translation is CASSSANQETQYF.

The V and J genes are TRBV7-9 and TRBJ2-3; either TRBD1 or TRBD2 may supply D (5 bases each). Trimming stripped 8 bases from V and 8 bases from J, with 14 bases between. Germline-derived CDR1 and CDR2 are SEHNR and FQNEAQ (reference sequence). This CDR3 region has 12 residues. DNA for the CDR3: TGTGCCAGCGTAAGAGGGGTGGGTACGCAGTATTTT. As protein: CASVRGVGTQYF.

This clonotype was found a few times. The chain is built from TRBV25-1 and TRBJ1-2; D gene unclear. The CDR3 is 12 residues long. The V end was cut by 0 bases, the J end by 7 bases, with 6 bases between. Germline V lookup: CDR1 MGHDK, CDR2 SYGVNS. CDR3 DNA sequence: TGTGCCAGCAGTGAATATGGAAGTGGCTACACCTTC. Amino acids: CASSEYGSGYTF.

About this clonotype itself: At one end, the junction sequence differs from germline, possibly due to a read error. The chain's CDR3 is CASSPLSGGQGTQYF. For the CDR3, the DNA is TGTGCCAGCTCACCCCTATCAGGGGGCCAAGGGACCCAGTACTTC. This rearrangement joins TRBV18 to TRBJ2-5; 8 bases align to TRBD1. This CDR3 has 15 amino acids. From germline, CDR1 is KGHSH and CDR2 LQKENI.